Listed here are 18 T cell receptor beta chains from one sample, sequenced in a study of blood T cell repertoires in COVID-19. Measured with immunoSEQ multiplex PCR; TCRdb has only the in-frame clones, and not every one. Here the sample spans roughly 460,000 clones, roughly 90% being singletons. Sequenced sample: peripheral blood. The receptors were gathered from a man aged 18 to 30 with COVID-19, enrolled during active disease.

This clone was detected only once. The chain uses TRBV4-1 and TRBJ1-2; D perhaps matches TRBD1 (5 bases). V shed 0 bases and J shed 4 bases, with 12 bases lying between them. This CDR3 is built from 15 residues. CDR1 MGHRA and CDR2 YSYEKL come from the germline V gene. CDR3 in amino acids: CASSQEGQASYGYTF. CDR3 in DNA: TGCGCCAGCAGCCAAGAGGGGCAGGCAAGCTATGGCTACACCTTC.

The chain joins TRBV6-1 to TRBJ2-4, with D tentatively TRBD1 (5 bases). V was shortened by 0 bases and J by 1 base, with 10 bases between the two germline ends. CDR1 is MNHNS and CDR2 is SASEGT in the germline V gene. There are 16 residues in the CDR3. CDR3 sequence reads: CASSEAPGNAKNIQYF. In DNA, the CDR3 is TGTGCCAGCAGTGAAGCGCCAGGGAATGCCAAAAACATTCAGTACTTC.

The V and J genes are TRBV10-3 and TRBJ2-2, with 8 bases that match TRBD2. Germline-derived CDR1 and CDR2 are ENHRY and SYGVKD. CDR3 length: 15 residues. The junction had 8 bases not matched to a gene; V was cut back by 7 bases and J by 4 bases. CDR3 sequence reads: CAIKRGTISTGELFF. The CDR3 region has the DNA TGTGCCATCAAGCGGGGGACTATCAGCACCGGGGAGCTGTTTTTT.

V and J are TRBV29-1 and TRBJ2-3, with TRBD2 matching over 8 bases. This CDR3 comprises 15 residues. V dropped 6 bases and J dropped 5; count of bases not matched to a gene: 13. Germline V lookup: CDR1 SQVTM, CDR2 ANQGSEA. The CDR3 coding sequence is TGCAGCGTAGAGACTAGCGCCCGAGGGATAGATACGCAGTATTTT. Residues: CSVETSARGIDTQYF.

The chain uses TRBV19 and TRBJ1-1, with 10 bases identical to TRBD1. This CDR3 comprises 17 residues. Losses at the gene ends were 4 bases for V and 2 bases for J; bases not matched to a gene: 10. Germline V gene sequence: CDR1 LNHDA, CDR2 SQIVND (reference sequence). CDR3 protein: CASSTSRTGGANTEAFF. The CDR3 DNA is TGTGCCAGTAGTACGAGTAGGACAGGGGGAGCTAACACTGAAGCTTTCTTT.

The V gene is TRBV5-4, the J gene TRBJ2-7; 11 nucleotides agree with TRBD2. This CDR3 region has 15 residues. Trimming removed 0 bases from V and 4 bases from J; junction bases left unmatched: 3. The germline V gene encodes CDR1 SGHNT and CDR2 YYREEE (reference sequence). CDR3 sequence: CASSLDTSGRYEQYF. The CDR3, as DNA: TGTGCCAGCAGCTTGGACACTAGCGGGAGATACGAGCAGTACTTC.

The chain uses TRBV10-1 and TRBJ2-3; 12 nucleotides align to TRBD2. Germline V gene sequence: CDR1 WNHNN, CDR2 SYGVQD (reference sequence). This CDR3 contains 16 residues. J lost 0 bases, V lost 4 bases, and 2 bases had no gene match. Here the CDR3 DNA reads TGCGCCAGCAGTGGGACTAGCGGGACTAGCACAGATACGCAGTATTTT. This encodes CASSGTSGTSTDTQYF.

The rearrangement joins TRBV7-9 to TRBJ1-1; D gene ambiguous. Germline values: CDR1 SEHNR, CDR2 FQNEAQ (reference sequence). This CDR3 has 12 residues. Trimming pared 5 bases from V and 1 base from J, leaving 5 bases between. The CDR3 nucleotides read TGTGCCAGCAGCGAGGGGAACACTGAAGCTTTCTTT. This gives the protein CASSEGNTEAFF.

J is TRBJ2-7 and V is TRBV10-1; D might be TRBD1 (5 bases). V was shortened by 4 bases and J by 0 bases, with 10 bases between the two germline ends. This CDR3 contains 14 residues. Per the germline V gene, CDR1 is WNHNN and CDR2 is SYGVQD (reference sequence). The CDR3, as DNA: TGCGCCAGCAGTGGGGGCCTGGGCTCCTACGAGCAGTACTTC. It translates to CASSGGLGSYEQYF.

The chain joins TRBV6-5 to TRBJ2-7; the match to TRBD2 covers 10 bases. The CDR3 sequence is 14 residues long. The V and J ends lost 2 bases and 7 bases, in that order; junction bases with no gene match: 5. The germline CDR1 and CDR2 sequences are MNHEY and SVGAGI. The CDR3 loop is CASSYALAGEEQYF. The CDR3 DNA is TGTGCCAGCAGTTACGCCCTAGCGGGAGAAGAGCAGTACTTC.

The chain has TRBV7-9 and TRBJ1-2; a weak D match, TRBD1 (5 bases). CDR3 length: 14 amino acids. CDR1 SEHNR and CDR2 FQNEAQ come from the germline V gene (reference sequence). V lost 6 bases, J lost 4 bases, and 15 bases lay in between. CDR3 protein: CASSGPQGSYGYTF. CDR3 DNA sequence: TGTGCCAGCAGTGGGCCCCAGGGAAGCTATGGCTACACCTTC.

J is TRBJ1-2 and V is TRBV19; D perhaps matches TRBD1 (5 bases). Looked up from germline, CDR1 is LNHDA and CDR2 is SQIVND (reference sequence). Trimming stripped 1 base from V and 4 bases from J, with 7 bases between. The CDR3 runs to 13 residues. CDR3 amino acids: CASSIVGGYGYTF. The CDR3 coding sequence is TGTGCCAGTAGTATAGTGGGGGGCTATGGCTACACCTTC.

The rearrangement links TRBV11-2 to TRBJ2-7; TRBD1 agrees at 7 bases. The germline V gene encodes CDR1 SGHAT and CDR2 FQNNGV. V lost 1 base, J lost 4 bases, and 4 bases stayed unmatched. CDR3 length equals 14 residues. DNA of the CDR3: TGTGCCAGCAGCTTAGCGGGACAGACTTACGAGCAGTACTTC. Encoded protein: CASSLAGQTYEQYF.

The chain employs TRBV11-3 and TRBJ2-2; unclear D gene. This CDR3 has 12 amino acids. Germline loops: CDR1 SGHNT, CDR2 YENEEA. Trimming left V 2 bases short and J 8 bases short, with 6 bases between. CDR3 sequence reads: CASSLQRGELFF. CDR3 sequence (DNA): TGTGCCAGCAGCTTACAACGGGGGGAGCTGTTTTTT.

CDR3 residues: CASSYPAGTENTEAFF. The CDR3 coding sequence is TGTGCCAGCAGTTATCCAGCCGGGACAGAGAACACTGAAGCTTTCTTT. V is TRBV6-6 and J is TRBJ1-1, with 7 positions matching TRBD1. The CDR3 is 16 amino acids. Germline V gene lookup returns CDR1 MNHNY and CDR2 SVGAGI (reference sequence). V lost 3 bases and J lost 1; bases outside the gene matches: 8.

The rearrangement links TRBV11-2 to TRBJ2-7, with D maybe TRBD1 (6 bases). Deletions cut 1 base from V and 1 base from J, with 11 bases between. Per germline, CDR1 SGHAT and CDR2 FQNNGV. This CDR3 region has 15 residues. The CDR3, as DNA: TGTGCCAGCAGCTTAGTCCCGGGACAATCCTACGAGCAGTACTTC. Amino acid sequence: CASSLVPGQSYEQYF. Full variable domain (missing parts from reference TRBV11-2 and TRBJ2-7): EAGVAQSPRYKIIEKRQSVAFWCNPISGHATLYWYQQILGQGPKLLIQFQNNGVVDDSQLPKDRFSAERLKGVDSTLKIQPAKLEDSAVYLCASSLVPGQSYEQYFGPGTRLTVT.

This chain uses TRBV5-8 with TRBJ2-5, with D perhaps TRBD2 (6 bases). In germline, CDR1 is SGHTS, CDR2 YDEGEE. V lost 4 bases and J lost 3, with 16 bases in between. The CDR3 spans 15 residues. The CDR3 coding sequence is TGTGCCAGCAGCGCCCGACTAGGATCCGAAGAGACCCAGTACTTC. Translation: CASSARLGSEETQYF. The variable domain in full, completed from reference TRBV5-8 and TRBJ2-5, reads EAGVTQSPTHLIKTRGQQATLRCSPISGHTSVYWYQQALGLGLQFLLWYDEGEERNRGNFPPRFSGRQFPNYSSELNVNALELEDSALYLCASSARLGSEETQYFGPGTRLLVL.

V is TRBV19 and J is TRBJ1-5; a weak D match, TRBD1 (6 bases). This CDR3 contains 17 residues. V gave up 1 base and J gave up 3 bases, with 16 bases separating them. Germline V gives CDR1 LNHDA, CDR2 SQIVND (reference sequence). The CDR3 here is CASSIGGTGFANQPQHF. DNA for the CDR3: TGTGCCAGTAGTATAGGGGGAACAGGGTTCGCCAATCAGCCCCAGCATTTT. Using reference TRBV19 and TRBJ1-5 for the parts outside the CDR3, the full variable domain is DGGITQSPKYLFRKEGQNVTLSCEQNLNHDAMYWYRQDPGQGLRLIYYSQIVNDFQKGDIAEGYSVSREKKESFPLTVTSAQKNPTAFYLCASSIGGTGFANQPQHFGDGTRLSIL.